This is a list of T cell receptor beta chains from one sample in a study of shared clonotypes between healthy human individuals. TCRdb keeps only in-frame clones here, not all; method: immunoSEQ multiplex PCR. The table lists about 2 million clones, 95% of them singletons. The specimen sequenced was naive CD4+ T cells sorted from blood. These receptors originate from a man between 18 and 35 years old in good health. Each CDR3 is given with its conserved first and last residue. A D gene is named only where the DNA matches it firmly. Expanded clones are given a class, and other clones once, few, many or no size at all.

J gene	D gene	clone size	V gene	CDR3 DNA	CDR3 protein
TRBJ1-5	-	-	TRBV7-2	TGTGCCAGCAGTAAGGAGCAGGGCATCGGTCAGCCCCAGCATTTT	CASSKEQGIGQPQHF
TRBJ2-7	-	-	TRBV4-1	TGCGCCAGCAGCCAAGATGCCCAGGGCCCCTACGAGCAGTACTTC	CASSQDAQGPYEQYF
TRBJ2-1	TRBD2	-	TRBV4-3	TGCGCCAGCAGCCCACTGGGACTAGCGGACAATGAGCAGTTCTTC	CASSPLGLADNEQFF
TRBJ1-2	TRBD1	once	TRBV4-1	TGCGCCAGCAGCCGGCAAGACAGGGCATACTATGGCTACACCTTC	CASSRQDRAYYGYTF
TRBJ1-5	-	-	TRBV6-4	TGTGCCAGCAGTGACCCGGGACGGACTTATAGCAATCAGCCCCAGCATTTT	CASSDPGRTYSNQPQHF
TRBJ1-5	TRBD1	-	TRBV6-6	TGTGCCAGCAACGAAGGACAGGGGTTCAATCAGCCCCAGCATTTT	CASNEGQGFNQPQHF
TRBJ1-2	TRBD1	-	TRBV6-5	TGTGCCAGCAGTACCAGGGGGCGAGTAGGCTATGGCTACACCTTC	CASSTRGRVGYGYTF
TRBJ2-3	-	-	TRBV2	TGTGCCGGGGGCAGGACAGATACGCAGTATTTT	CAGGRTDTQYF
TRBJ2-7	-	-	TRBV27	TGTGCCAGCAGTTTTTACTACTCCTACGAGCAGTACTTC	CASSFYYSYEQYF
TRBJ1-1	-	-	TRBV28	TGTGCCAGCAGTTCCCAGGGACATCTTGAAGCTTTCTTT	CASSSQGHLEAFF
TRBJ1-3	-	-	TRBV19	TGTGCCAGTAGTATCGAGGGCGTCTCTGGAAACACCATATATTTT	CASSIEGVSGNTIYF
TRBJ1-1	-	-	TRBV5-1	TGCGCCAGCAGCTTCGGCCGAGAGAACACTGAAGCTTTCTTT	CASSFGRENTEAFF
TRBJ2-4	-	-	TRBV7-9	TGTGCCAGCAGCTCCGGGGCTAACATTCAGTACTTC	CASSSGANIQYF
TRBJ1-4	-	once	TRBV29-1	TGCAGCGTACAGTCTCTAAATGAAAAACTGTTTTTT	CSVQSLNEKLFF
TRBJ1-2	TRBD1	-	TRBV10-3	TGTGCCATCAGTGCCCGGGACAGGGGGGACTATGGCTACACCTTC	CAISARDRGDYGYTF
TRBJ1-1	-	-	TRBV7-9	TGTGCCAGCAGCTTAGCTGTTACTGAAGCTTTCTTT	CASSLAVTEAFF
TRBJ1-5	TRBD1	-	TRBV5-1	TGCGCCAGCAGCTTGGGGGACAGTCCTAATCAGCCCCAGCATTTT	CASSLGDSPNQPQHF
TRBJ1-1	-	-	TRBV28	TGTGCCAGCAGTAAAGTTACCGGCGGGGGCACTGAAGCTTTCTTT	CASSKVTGGGTEAFF